One and the same sample provided the 32 T cell receptor beta chains below, sequenced in a study of neurological immune-mediated disorders. TCRdb re-analysed the 5' RACE reads in MiXCR, keeping a single row per CDR3 protein. The sample contains about 60,000 distinct CDR3 sequences, over 3.5% of which appear only once. Material for sequencing was PBMCs. The receptors stem from a woman aged 45-59 years with multiple sclerosis.

This clonotype was found many times. The chain links TRBV9 to TRBJ2-7; D is ambiguous. The V end was cut by 0 bases, the J end by 0 bases, with 7 bases between. CDR1 is SGDLS, CDR2 YYNGEE, per germline. The CDR3 sequence is 14 residues long. The chain's CDR3 is CASSVVGNSYEQYF. CDR3 DNA sequence: TGTGCCAGCAGCGTAGTAGGAAACTCCTACGAGCAGTACTTC.

The chain employs TRBV9 and TRBJ2-2; D not resolved. The CDR3 has 13 residues. The germline V gene encodes CDR1 SGDLS and CDR2 YYNGEE. V gave up 0 bases and J gave up 8 bases, with 8 bases separating them. Written as DNA, the CDR3 is TGTGCCAGCAGCGTAGTCCCCGAAGGGGAGCTGTTTTTT. Translating gives CASSVVPEGELFF.

This clonotype occurred many times. This chain links TRBV24-1 with TRBJ2-6; weak D call: TRBD2 (5 bases). The V gene lost 3 bases and the J gene lost 2 bases, with 7 bases spanning the gap. This CDR3 is built from 15 residues. Germline V gene data show CDR1 as KGHDR and CDR2 as SFDVKD. As DNA, the CDR3 is TGTGCCACCAGTGATGAGGGAACTGGGGCCAACGTCCTGACTTTC. This translates into CATSDEGTGANVLTF.

This clonotype was seen repeatedly, ten times or more. The V gene is TRBV20-1, the J gene TRBJ2-3; perhaps TRBD1 as D (6 bases). V gave up 5 bases and J gave up 0 bases, with 12 bases separating them. The germline CDR1 and CDR2 sequences are DFQATT and SNEGSKA (reference sequence). The CDR3 sequence is 14 residues long. The CDR3 region is CSAAQGSSTDTQYF. For the CDR3, the DNA is TGCAGTGCTGCTCAGGGGTCTAGCACAGATACGCAGTATTTT.

The chain couples TRBV7-8 to TRBJ2-1; D uncertain. The CDR3 length is 14 residues. Germline assignment: CDR1 SGHVS and CDR2 FQNEAQ. The V and J ends lost 5 bases and 8 bases respectively, with 16 bases between them. CDR3 DNA: TGTGCCAGCAGCCGACTTCTCGGGCTGGATGAGCAGTTCTTC. Protein sequence: CASSRLLGLDEQFF.

This clonotype was seen repeatedly, ten times or more. The chain couples TRBV7-8 to TRBJ1-5; D gene ambiguous. This CDR3 is built from 15 residues. The V end lost 5 bases, the J end lost 9 bases, and 20 bases lay between the germline ends. Per germline, CDR1 SGHVS and CDR2 FQNEAQ. The CDR3 reads CASSPARSTDLPQHF. The CDR3 DNA sequence: TGTGCCAGCAGCCCCGCCCGGTCCACCGATCTGCCCCAGCATTTT.

The rearrangement uses TRBV6-2 or TRBV6-3 and TRBJ2-2, with D possibly being TRBD1 (6 bases). Trimming removed 2 bases at V and 2 bases at J, with 12 bases between. From germline, CDR1 is MNHEY and CDR2 SVGEGT. The CDR3 extends over 16 amino acids. The CDR3 here is CASSYSQGFNTGELFF. In DNA form, the CDR3 reads TGTGCCAGCAGTTACAGCCAGGGGTTTAACACCGGGGAGCTGTTTTTT.

This chain links TRBV5-6 with TRBJ2-4; no definite D call. The CDR3 is 14 residues long. Germline lookup yields CDR1 SGHDT and CDR2 YYEEEE. V lost 0 bases and J 2 bases, leaving 6 bases between the germline ends. The CDR3 sequence is CASSLVGTKNIQYF. The CDR3 DNA is TGTGCCAGCAGCTTGGTTGGGACCAAAAACATTCAGTACTTC.

This clonotype appeared once. The V gene is TRBV6-2 or TRBV6-3, the J gene TRBJ2-3; D tentatively fits TRBD1 or TRBD2 (6 bases each). Germline CDR1 and CDR2: MNHEY and SVGEGT. V lost 5 bases and J lost 6, with 24 bases in between. This CDR3 has 17 amino acids. The CDR3 region is CASSAGLWGPLRDTQYF. CDR3 DNA sequence: TGTGCCAGCAGTGCGGGGCTTTGGGGGCCCCTTCGTGATACGCAGTATTTT.

This clonotype was found a few times. V usage is TRBV3-1 and J usage is TRBJ2-7; D possibly corresponds to TRBD1 (5 bases). V was clipped by 2 bases and J by 5 bases, with 7 bases between them. The germline gives CDR1 LGHDT, CDR2 YNNKEL (reference sequence). The CDR3 loop spans 12 amino acids. The CDR3 DNA reads as TGTGCCAGCAGCCAAATACAGGACGAGCAGTACTTC. Amino acid sequence: CASSQIQDEQYF.

This clonotype was counted many times. The CDR3 sequence is CASSAGTNTGELFF. The CDR3 coding sequence is TGTGCCAGCAGCGCCGGGACCAACACCGGGGAGCTGTTTTTT. J is TRBJ2-2 and V is TRBV9; TRBD1 or TRBD2 may be the D gene (5 bases each). The length of the CDR3 is 14 residues. Trimming cost V 3 bases and J 2 bases, with 8 bases left between them. CDR1 and CDR2 from the germline V gene are SGDLS and YYNGEE.

This clonotype was counted ten times or more. The rearrangement uses TRBV12-3 or TRBV12-4 and TRBJ1-6; TRBD1 matches 10 bases. The CDR3 is made up of 15 amino acids. The J segment lost 7 bases and the V segment lost 6 bases, leaving 6 bases of the junction unmatched. The DNA for the CDR3 is TGTGCCAGCAGACAGGGACAGGGGAGGAATTCACCCCTCCACTTT. This encodes CASRQGQGRNSPLHF.

Notes on this clonotype: This may be a read error: a much more frequent sequence differs by one nucleotide. The chain is built from TRBV12-3 or TRBV12-4 and TRBJ1-1, with a possible D match to TRBD1 (6 bases). This CDR3 comprises 13 residues. The CDR3 region has the DNA TGTGCCAACAGTTTCTCAGGGGAGTTGGAAGCTTTCTTT. Protein sequence: CANSFSGELEAFF.

This clonotype was counted ten times or more. The rearrangement joins TRBV20-1 to TRBJ1-6, with D unclear. V was shortened by 1 base and J by 3 bases, with 13 bases between the two germline ends. Looked up from germline, CDR1 is DFQATT and CDR2 is SNEGSKA (reference sequence). The CDR3 is made up of 16 amino acids. The chain's CDR3 is CSARVNEADYNSPLHF. The CDR3 nucleotides are TGCAGTGCTAGAGTTAACGAAGCCGACTATAATTCACCCCTCCACTTT.

This clonotype was counted ten times or more. The chain is built from TRBV12-3 or TRBV12-4 and TRBJ1-2; perhaps TRBD1 as D (5 bases). With 5 bases removed from V and 7 bases from J, the gap between germline ends came to 14 bases. The CDR3 is 13 amino acids. CDR3 in amino acids: CASSVLQGGGYTF. The CDR3 DNA reads as TGTGCCAGCAGTGTGTTGCAGGGAGGTGGCTACACCTTC.

The table lists this clonotype with many counts. The chain combines TRBV18 with TRBJ1-1; D gene unclear. This CDR3 comprises 13 residues. Deletions cut 2 bases from V and 5 bases from J, with 9 bases between. Germline CDR1 reads KGHSH; CDR2 reads LQKENI. The CDR3 loop reads CASSPELGTEAFF. CDR3 in DNA: TGTGCCAGCTCACCAGAGTTGGGAACTGAAGCTTTCTTT.

This clonotype was counted at least ten times. The rearrangement uses TRBV7-2 and TRBJ2-5; 16 nucleotides align to TRBD2. Trimming at V came to 5 bases and at J to 5 bases, leaving 14 bases not matched to a gene. Germline loops: CDR1 SGHTA, CDR2 FQGNSA. The CDR3 runs to 19 residues. In nucleotides, the CDR3 is TGTGCCAGCAGCGTACGAATAGGGACTAGCGGGAGGGCCCGGGAGACCCAGTACTTC. Protein: CASSVRIGTSGRARETQYF.

This clonotype occurred many times. This chain connects TRBV10-3 to TRBJ2-1, with D possibly matching TRBD2 (5 bases). Germline V lookup: CDR1 ENHRY, CDR2 SYGVKD. The CDR3 length is 16 residues. The V end was cut by 2 bases, the J end by 3 bases, with 14 bases between. CDR3 DNA: TGTGCCATCAGTGAGACCGGGAAGGAAAACTACAATGAGCAGTTCTTC. Translated: CAISETGKENYNEQFF.

This clonotype was recorded many times. The rearrangement links TRBV12-3 or TRBV12-4 to TRBJ2-5, with TRBD1 matching 9 bases. With 3 bases clipped from V and 4 bases from J, the junction kept 9 bases outside the gene matches. CDR3 size: 16 residues. CDR3 protein: CASSFTGTGRGETQYF. Here the CDR3 DNA reads TGTGCCAGCAGTTTCACCGGGACAGGGAGGGGAGAGACCCAGTACTTC.

This clonotype was seen many times. The chain links TRBV12-3 or TRBV12-4 to TRBJ2-2, with D perhaps assigned TRBD1 or TRBD2 (5 bases each). V was clipped by 6 bases and J by 0 bases, with 11 bases between them. CDR3 length equals 15 residues. For the CDR3, the DNA is TGTGCCAGCAGACCGGGACCTTCGAACACCGGGGAGCTGTTTTTT. Residues: CASRPGPSNTGELFF.

This clonotype appeared many times. The chain links TRBV11-1 to TRBJ2-6, with 7 bases matching TRBD1. The CDR3 runs 16 residues. The V and J ends lost 8 bases and 2 bases, in that order; junction bases with no gene match: 9. Germline CDR1 SGHAT, CDR2 FQDESV (reference sequence). In nucleotides, the CDR3 is TGTGCCAGCCAGTATCAGACAGGGACTGGGGCCAACGTCCTGACTTTC. Translating it yields CASQYQTGTGANVLTF. Complete variable domain (other parts from reference TRBV11-1 and TRBJ2-6): EAEVAQSPRYKITEKSQAVAFWCDPISGHATLYWYRQILGQGPELLVQFQDESVVDDSQLPKDRFSAERLKGVDSTLKIQPAELGDSAMYLCASQYQTGTGANVLTFGAGSRLTVL.

This clonotype was observed many times. This chain joins TRBV29-1 and TRBJ2-1, with TRBD1 identical over 11 bases. The CDR3 length is 14 residues. V was pared by 7 bases and J by 9 bases, with 11 bases of the junction left unmatched. Germline V lookup: CDR1 SQVTM, CDR2 ANQGSEA. The CDR3 coding sequence is TGCAGCGCAACCCGGGACAGGGGGGTCGGTGAGCAGTTCTTC. Residues: CSATRDRGVGEQFF.

This clonotype was found many times. This rearrangement joins TRBV4-2 to TRBJ2-1; TRBD2 agrees at 8 bases. V lost 4 bases, J lost 6 bases, and 5 bases stayed unmatched. The germline gives CDR1 LGHNA, CDR2 YNFKEQ. The CDR3 contains 14 residues. CDR3 in amino acids: CASSRAGALNEQFF. CDR3 sequence (DNA): TGTGCCAGCAGCCGAGCGGGAGCCCTCAATGAGCAGTTCTTC.

This clonotype was picked up many times. CDR3 nucleotides: TGCAGTGCTAGTAACCGTCCTAATCAGCCCCAGCATTTT. Protein: CSASNRPNQPQHF. The genes are TRBV20-1 and TRBJ1-5; the D is unclear. The V gene lost 3 bases and the J gene lost 4 bases, with 10 bases spanning the gap. There are 13 residues in the CDR3. CDR1 and CDR2 (germline): DFQATT, SNEGSKA (reference sequence).

This clonotype was counted at least ten times. J is TRBJ1-4 and V is TRBV20-1, with 8 bases matching TRBD1. Trimming at V came to 4 bases and at J to 5 bases, leaving 9 bases not matched to a gene. The CDR3 has 15 residues. The germline V gene has CDR1 DFQATT and CDR2 SNEGSKA (reference sequence). The DNA for the CDR3 is TGCAGTGCTAAAGAACCAGGGGGCGTGAATGAAAAACTGTTTTTT. Translation gives CSAKEPGGVNEKLFF.

This clonotype was counted at least ten times. The chain combines TRBV20-1 with TRBJ2-3, with D perhaps given as TRBD1 or TRBD2 (5 bases each). Germline CDR1 is DFQATT and CDR2 is SNEGSKA (reference sequence). The CDR3 is 13 residues long. Trimming removed 6 bases at V and 11 bases at J, with 21 bases between. The CDR3: CSARGVGTPGQYF. CDR3 DNA sequence: TGCAGTGCCCGAGGGGTCGGGACCCCAGGGCAGTATTTT.

The chain is built from TRBV18 and TRBJ1-4; D perhaps matches TRBD1 (5 bases). The V gene's germline CDR1 is KGHSH and CDR2 LQKENI. CDR3 length: 13 amino acids. V dropped 6 bases and J dropped 4 bases, with 9 bases sitting between them. CDR3 sequence (DNA): TGTGCCAGCTCTCGGGGACTTAATGAAAAACTGTTTTTT. Translation gives CASSRGLNEKLFF.

This clonotype was seen only a few times. The chain links TRBV19 to TRBJ2-7, with D possibly being TRBD1 (5 bases). Trimming left V 5 bases short and J 3 bases short, with 11 bases between. The CDR3 is made up of 13 amino acids. Germline CDR1 LNHDA, CDR2 SQIVND (reference sequence). The CDR3: CASSRPGNYEQYF. CDR3 in DNA: TGTGCCAGTAGTCGACCAGGGAACTACGAGCAGTACTTC.

This clonotype turned up a few times. This chain joins TRBV20-1 and TRBJ2-1, with TRBD2 identical over 9 bases. The CDR3 extends over 14 amino acids. The V gene's germline CDR1 is DFQATT and CDR2 SNEGSKA (reference sequence). V lost 7 bases to trimming and J lost 8 bases; unmatched junction nucleotides: 12. CDR3 residues: CSGQKGLANDEQFF. CDR3 DNA: TGCAGTGGTCAAAAGGGACTAGCAAATGATGAGCAGTTCTTC.

This clonotype showed up many times. The V gene is TRBV2, the J gene TRBJ1-1; D might be TRBD1 (6 bases). Trimming pared 7 bases from V and 5 bases from J, leaving 14 bases between. CDR1 is SNHLY, CDR2 FYNNEI, per germline. This CDR3 is built from 13 residues. The CDR3: CASNGQWGTEAFF. The CDR3 coding sequence is TGTGCCAGCAACGGACAGTGGGGGACTGAAGCTTTCTTT.

This clonotype occurred many times. The chain uses TRBV4-2 and TRBJ1-2, with 7 bases matching TRBD1. Looked up from germline, CDR1 is LGHNA and CDR2 is YNFKEQ. V trimming: 0 bases; J trimming: 4 bases; junction bases outside the gene matches: 8. CDR3 size: 16 residues. CDR3 sequence (DNA): TGTGCCAGCAGCCAAGACCCTGGACAGGAGACCTATGGCTACACCTTC. This codes for CASSQDPGQETYGYTF.

A word on this clonotype: A much larger clone differs from this one at a single base, so this may be a read error. The chain carries TRBV3-1 and TRBJ1-1, with 7 nucleotides matching TRBD1. The germline CDR1 and CDR2 sequences are LGHDT and YNNKEL (reference sequence). The CDR3 runs 13 residues. The trim removed 2 bases at V and 5 bases at J, leaving 2 bases unmatched. CDR3 DNA: TGTGCCAGCAGCCAAACGACAGGGACTGAAGCTTTCTTT. It encodes CASSQTTGTEAFF.